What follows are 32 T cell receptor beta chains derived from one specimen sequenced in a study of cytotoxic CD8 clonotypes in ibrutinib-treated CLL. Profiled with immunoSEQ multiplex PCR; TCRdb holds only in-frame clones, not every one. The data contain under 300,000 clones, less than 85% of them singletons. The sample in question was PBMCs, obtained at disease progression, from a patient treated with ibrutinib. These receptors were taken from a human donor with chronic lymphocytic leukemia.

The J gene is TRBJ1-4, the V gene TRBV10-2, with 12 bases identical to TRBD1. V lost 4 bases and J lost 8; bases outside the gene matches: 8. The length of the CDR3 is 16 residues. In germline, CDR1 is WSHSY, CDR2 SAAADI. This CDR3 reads CASSAGTGGAWEKLFF. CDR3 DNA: TGCGCCAGCAGTGCCGGGACAGGGGGCGCCTGGGAAAAACTGTTTTTT.

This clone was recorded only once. The CDR3 DNA follows: TGCGCCAGCAATGGGGGACTAGCGGGAGAACTCAGCACAGATACGCAGTATTTT. Its translation is CASNGGLAGELSTDTQYF. The genes are TRBV10-2 and TRBJ2-3, with 14 bases fitting TRBD2. The CDR3 totals 18 residues. The germline V gene encodes CDR1 WSHSY and CDR2 SAAADI. V lost 7 bases to trimming and J lost 0 bases; unmatched junction nucleotides: 9.

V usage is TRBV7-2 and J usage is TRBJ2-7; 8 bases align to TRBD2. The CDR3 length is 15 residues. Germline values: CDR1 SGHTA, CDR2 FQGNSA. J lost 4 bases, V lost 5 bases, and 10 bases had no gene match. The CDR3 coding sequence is TGTGCCAGCAGCCGGGAGGGGACTGTTCCTTACGAGCAGTACTTC. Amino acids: CASSREGTVPYEQYF.

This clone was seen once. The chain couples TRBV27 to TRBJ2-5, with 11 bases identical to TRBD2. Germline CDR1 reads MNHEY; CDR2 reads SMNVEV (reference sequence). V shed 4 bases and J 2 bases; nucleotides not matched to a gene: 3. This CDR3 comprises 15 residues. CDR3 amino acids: CASSSLAGGQETQYF. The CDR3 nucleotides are TGTGCCAGCAGTTCGCTAGCGGGGGGACAAGAGACCCAGTACTTC.

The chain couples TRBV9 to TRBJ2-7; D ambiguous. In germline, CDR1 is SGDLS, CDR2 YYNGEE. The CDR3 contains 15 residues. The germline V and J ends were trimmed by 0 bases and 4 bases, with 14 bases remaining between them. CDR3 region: CASSVGVGWRYEQYF. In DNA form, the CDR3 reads TGTGCCAGCAGCGTAGGGGTAGGGTGGCGGTACGAGCAGTACTTC.

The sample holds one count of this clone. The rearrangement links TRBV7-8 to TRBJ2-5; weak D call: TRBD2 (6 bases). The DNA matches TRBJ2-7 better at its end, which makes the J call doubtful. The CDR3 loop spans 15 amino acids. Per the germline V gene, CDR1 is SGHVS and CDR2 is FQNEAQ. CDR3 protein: CASSFPAGGSYEQYF. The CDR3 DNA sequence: TGTGCCAGCAGCTTTCCGGCCGGGGGATCCTACGAGCAGTACTTC.

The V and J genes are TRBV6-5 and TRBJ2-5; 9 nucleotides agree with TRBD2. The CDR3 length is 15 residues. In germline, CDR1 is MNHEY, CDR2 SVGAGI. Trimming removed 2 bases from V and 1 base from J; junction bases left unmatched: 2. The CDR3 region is CASSYETSGQETQYF. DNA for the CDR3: TGTGCCAGCAGTTACGAGACTAGCGGCCAAGAGACCCAGTACTTC.

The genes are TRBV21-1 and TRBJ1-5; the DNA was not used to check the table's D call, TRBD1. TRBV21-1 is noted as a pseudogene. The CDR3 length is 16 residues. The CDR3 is CASRQGAPYSNQPQHF. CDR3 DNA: TGTGCCAGCCGACAGGGGGCTCCCTATAGCAATCAGCCCCAGCATTTT.

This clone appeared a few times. CDR3 bases: TGTGCCAGCAGCCTACCTAGTTCACCCCTCCACTTT. The encoded protein is CASSLPSSPLHF. V gene TRBV6-6 combines with J gene TRBJ1-6; D is ambiguous. The CDR3 loop spans 12 amino acids. Germline CDR1 is MNHNY and CDR2 is SVGAGI (reference sequence). V lost 6 bases to trimming and J lost 9 bases, with 9 bases between them.

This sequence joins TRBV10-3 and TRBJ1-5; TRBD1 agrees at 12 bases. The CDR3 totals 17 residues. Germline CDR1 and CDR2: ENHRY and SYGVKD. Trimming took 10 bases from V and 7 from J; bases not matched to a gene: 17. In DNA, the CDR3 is TGTGCCAGCTCCTCTTCCGGGACAGGGGGCCTCAGGCAGCCCCAGCATTTT. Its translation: CASSSSGTGGLRQPQHF.

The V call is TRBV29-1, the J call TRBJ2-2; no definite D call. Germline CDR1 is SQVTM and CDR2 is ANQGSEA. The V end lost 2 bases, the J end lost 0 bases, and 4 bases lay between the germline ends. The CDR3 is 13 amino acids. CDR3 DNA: TGCAGCGTTGAACCACCGAACACCGGGGAGCTGTTTTTT. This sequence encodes CSVEPPNTGELFF.

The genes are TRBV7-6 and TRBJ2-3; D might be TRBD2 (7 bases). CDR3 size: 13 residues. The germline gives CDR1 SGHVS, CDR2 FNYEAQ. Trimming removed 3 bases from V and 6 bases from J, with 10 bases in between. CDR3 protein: CASSFGGADTQYF. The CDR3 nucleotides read TGTGCCAGCAGCTTTGGGGGGGCGGATACGCAGTATTTT.

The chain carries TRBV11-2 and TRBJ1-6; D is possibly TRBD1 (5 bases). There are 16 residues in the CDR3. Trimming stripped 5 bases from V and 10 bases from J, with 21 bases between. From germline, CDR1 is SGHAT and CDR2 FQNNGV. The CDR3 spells CASSLFPRGVRSPLHF. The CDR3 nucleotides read TGTGCCAGCAGCCTCTTCCCTCGGGGCGTAAGATCACCCCTCCACTTT.

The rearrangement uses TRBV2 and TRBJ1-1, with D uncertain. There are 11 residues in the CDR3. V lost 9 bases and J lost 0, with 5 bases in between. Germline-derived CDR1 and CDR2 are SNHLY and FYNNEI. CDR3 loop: CASRMNTEAFF. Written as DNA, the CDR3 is TGTGCCAGTCGCATGAACACTGAAGCTTTCTTT.

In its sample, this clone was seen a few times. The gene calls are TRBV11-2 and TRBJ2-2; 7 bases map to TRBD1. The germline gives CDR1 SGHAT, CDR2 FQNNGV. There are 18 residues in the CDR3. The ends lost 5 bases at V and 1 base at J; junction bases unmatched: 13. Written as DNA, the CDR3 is TGTGCCAGCAGCCCAAGCACCTGGACAGGCAGGAACACCGGGGAGCTGTTTTTT. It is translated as CASSPSTWTGRNTGELFF.

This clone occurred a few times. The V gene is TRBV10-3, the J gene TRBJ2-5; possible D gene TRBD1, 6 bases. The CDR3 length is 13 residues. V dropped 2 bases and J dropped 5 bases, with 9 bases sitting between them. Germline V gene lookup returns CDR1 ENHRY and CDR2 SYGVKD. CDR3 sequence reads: CAISETGRETQYF. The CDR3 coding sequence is TGTGCCATCAGTGAGACAGGGCGGGAGACCCAGTACTTC.

CDR3 DNA sequence: TGCGCCAGCAGACAGGGACAGTCAATGTATGGCTACACCTTC. This encodes CASRQGQSMYGYTF. The chain recombines TRBV5-1 with TRBJ1-2; 7 bases map to TRBD1. CDR1 and CDR2 (germline): SGHRS, YFSETQ. This CDR3 region has 14 residues. Unmatched junction bases numbered 9, after V lost 5 bases and J lost 5 bases. Supplemented by reference TRBV5-1 and TRBJ1-2, the full variable domain reads KAGVTQTPRYLIKTRGQQVTLSCSPISGHRSVSWYQQTPGQGLQFLFEYFSETQRNKGNFPGRFSGRQFSNSRSEMNVSTLELGDSALYLCASRQGQSMYGYTFGSGTRLTVV.

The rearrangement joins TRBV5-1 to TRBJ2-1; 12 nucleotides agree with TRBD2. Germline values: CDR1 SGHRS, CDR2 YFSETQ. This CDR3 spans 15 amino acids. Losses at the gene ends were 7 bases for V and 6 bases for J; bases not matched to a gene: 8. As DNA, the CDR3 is TGCGCCAGCTCTCTAGCGGGGGGGCCTGGCAATGAGCAGTTCTTC. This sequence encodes CASSLAGGPGNEQFF.

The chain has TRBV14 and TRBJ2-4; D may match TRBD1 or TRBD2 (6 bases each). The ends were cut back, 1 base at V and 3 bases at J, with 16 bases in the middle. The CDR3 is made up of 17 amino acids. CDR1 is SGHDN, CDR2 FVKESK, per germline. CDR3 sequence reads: CASSQGHGGTHKNIQYF. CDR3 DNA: TGTGCCAGCAGCCAAGGTCATGGGGGGACACACAAAAACATTCAGTACTTC.

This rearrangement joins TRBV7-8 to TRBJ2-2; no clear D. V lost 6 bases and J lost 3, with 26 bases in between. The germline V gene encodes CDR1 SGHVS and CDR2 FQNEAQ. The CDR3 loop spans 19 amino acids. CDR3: CASRRSVVGDVRHTGELFF. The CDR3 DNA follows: TGTGCCAGCAGACGGTCGGTAGTTGGGGATGTCCGACACACCGGGGAGCTGTTTTTT.

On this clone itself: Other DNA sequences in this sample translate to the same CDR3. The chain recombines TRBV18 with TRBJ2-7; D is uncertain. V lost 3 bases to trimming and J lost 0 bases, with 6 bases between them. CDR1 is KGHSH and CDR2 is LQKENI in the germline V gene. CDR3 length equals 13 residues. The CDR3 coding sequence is TGTGCCAGCTCACCTCGCAGCTCCTACGAGCAGTACTTC. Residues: CASSPRSSYEQYF.

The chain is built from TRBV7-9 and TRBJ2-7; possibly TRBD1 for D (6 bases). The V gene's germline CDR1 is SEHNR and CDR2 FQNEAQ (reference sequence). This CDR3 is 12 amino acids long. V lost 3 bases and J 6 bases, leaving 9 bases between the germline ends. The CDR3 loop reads CASSFQGSEQYF. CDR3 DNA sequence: TGTGCCAGCAGCTTCCAGGGGTCCGAGCAGTACTTC.

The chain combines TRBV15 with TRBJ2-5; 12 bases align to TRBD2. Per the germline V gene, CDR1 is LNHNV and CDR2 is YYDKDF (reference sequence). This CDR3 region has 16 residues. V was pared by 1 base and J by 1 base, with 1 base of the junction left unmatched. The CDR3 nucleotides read TGTGCCACCAGCAGAGTACTAGCGGGAGGCCAAGAGACCCAGTACTTC. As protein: CATSRVLAGGQETQYF.

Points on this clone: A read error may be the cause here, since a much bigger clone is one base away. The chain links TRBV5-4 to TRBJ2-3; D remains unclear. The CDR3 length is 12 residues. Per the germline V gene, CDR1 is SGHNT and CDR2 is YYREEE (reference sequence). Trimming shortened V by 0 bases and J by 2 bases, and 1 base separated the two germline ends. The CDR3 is CASSLVTDTQYF. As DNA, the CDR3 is TGTGCCAGCAGCTTGGTCACAGATACGCAGTATTTT.

Here the CDR3 reads CASSLLASGYNEQFF. The CDR3 DNA sequence: TGCGCCAGCAGCTTGCTGGCTAGCGGGTACAATGAGCAGTTCTTC. The rearrangement uses TRBV5-1 and TRBJ2-1; TRBD2 aligns across 8 bases. Unmatched junction bases numbered 4, after V lost 1 base and J lost 4 bases. The CDR3 contains 15 residues. CDR1 is SGHRS and CDR2 is YFSETQ in the germline V gene. The complete variable domain, with remaining parts taken from reference TRBV5-1 and TRBJ2-1, reads KAGVTQTPRYLIKTRGQQVTLSCSPISGHRSVSWYQQTPGQGLQFLFEYFSETQRNKGNFPGRFSGRQFSNSRSEMNVSTLELGDSALYLCASSLLASGYNEQFFGPGTRLTVL.

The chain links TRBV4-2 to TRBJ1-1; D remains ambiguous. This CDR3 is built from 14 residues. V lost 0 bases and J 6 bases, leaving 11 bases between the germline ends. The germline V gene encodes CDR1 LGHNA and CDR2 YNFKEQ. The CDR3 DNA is TGTGCCAGCAGCCAAGATCTACTTGCACCTGAAGCTTTCTTT. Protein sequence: CASSQDLLAPEAFF.

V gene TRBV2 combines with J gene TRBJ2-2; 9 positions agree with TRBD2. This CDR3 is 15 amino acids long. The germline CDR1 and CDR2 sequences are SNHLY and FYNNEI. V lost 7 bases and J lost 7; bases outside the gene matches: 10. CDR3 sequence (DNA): TGTGCCAGCAACGGCGGGAGGGCCCATGGCGGGGAGCTGTTTTTT. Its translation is CASNGGRAHGGELFF.

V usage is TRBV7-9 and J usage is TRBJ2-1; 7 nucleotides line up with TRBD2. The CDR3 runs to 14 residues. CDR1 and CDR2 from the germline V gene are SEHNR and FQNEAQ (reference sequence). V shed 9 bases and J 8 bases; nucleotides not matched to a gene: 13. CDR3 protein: CASRSGGSLDEQFF. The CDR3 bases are TGTGCCAGTCGAAGCGGCGGGAGTCTCGATGAGCAGTTCTTC.

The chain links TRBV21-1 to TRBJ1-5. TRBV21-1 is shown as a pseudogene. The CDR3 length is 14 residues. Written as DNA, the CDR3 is TGTGCCAGCAGCAAGGACCGTGACAATCAGCCCCAGCATTTT. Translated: CASSKDRDNQPQHF.

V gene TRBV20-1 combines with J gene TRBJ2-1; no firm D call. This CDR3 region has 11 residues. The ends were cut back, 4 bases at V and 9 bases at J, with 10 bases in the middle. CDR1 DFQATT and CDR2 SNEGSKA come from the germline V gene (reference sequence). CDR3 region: CSAIPTGEQFF. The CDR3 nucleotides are TGCAGTGCTATCCCTACGGGTGAGCAGTTCTTC.

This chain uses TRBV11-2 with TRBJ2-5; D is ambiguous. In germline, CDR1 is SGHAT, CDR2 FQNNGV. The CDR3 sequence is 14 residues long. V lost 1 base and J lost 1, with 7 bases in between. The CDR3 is CASSLAGRQETQYF. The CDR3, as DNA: TGTGCCAGCAGCTTAGCGGGCCGCCAAGAGACCCAGTACTTC.

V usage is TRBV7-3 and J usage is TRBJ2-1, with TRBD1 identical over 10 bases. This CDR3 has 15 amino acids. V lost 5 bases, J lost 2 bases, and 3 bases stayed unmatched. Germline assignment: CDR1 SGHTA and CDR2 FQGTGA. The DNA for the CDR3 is TGTGCCAGCAGCCGGGACAGGGGAACCTACAATGAGCAGTTCTTC. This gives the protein CASSRDRGTYNEQFF.